These 31 T cell receptor beta chains were all obtained from the same sample, sequenced in a study of identical twins. Each CDR3 protein is one row after TCRdb ran MiXCR on the 5' RACE reads. Seen here are around 1.7 million distinct CDR3 sequences, under 35% observed once, and the top ten hold about 0.27%. Specimen: cord blood. These receptors were obtained from a newborn girl in good health.

This clonotype was counted between two and nine times. The J gene is TRBJ1-2, the V gene TRBV7-2, with D possibly being TRBD1 (5 bases). This CDR3 is 16 amino acids long. Looked up from germline, CDR1 is SGHTA and CDR2 is FQGNSA. The V end was cut by 3 bases, the J end by 0 bases, with 14 bases between. The CDR3 loop reads CASSFVGALPNYGYTF. In DNA, the CDR3 is TGTGCCAGCAGCTTTGTTGGGGCCCTCCCTAACTATGGCTACACCTTC.

This clonotype was seen ten or more times. The CDR3 DNA follows: TGTGCCAGCAGTCCGGCGACAGGGGGCAATGAGCAGTTCTTC. It encodes CASSPATGGNEQFF. V usage is TRBV12-3 or TRBV12-4 and J usage is TRBJ2-1; 9 bases are a match to TRBD1. Unmatched junction bases numbered 5, after V lost 5 bases and J lost 6 bases. This CDR3 is 14 amino acids long.

Of note for this clonotype: This clone may be a read error of a much larger clone one base away. DNA of the CDR3: TGTGCCTGCAGTTCCCGGGGGGGAGACACAGATACGCAGTATTTT. Its protein is CACSSRGGDTDTQYF. The chain has TRBV6-1 and TRBJ2-3; 8 bases align to TRBD2. The CDR3 has 15 amino acids. Germline values: CDR1 MNHNS, CDR2 SASEGT.

In this sample, this clonotype turned up a few times. The V and J genes are TRBV6-2 or TRBV6-3 and TRBJ2-7; D is unclear. The germline V and J ends were trimmed by 4 bases and 3 bases, with 10 bases remaining between them. Germline V gives CDR1 MNHEY, CDR2 SVGEGT. The CDR3 totals 13 residues. Written as DNA, the CDR3 is TGTGCCAGCAGTTTCCGAACACACTACGAGCAGTACTTC. Translated, it gives CASSFRTHYEQYF.

The chain uses TRBV20-1 and TRBJ2-7; D uncertain. Trimming cost V 5 bases and J 3 bases, with 14 bases left between them. CDR3 length: 13 amino acids. CDR1 and CDR2 from the germline V gene are DFQATT and SNEGSKA (reference sequence). The CDR3 sequence: CSAPPPTGYEQYF. CDR3 sequence (DNA): TGCAGTGCTCCCCCCCCGACCGGCTACGAGCAGTACTTC.

The V call is TRBV12-3 or TRBV12-4, the J call TRBJ1-6, with D possibly matching TRBD1 (5 bases). There are 16 residues in the CDR3. V dropped 1 base and J dropped 8 bases, with 15 bases sitting between them. The CDR3 spells CASSLGWGPSYSPLHF. The CDR3 nucleotides are TGTGCCAGCAGTTTAGGGTGGGGCCCAAGTTATTCACCCCTCCACTTT.

Concerning this clonotype itself: The conserved final phenylalanine or tryptophan is absent from the CDR3, which likely points to a read error. The rearrangement links TRBV7-2 to TRBJ2-7; tentatively, D is TRBD2 (5 bases). The germline gives CDR1 SGHTA, CDR2 FQGNSA. V shed 1 base and J shed 0 bases, with 7 bases lying between them. The CDR3 loop spans 14 amino acids. The CDR3 coding sequence is TGTGCCAGCAGCTTAGAAGGGAGCTCCTACGAGCAGTACTTA. Encoded protein: CASSLEGSSYEQYL.

Concerning this clonotype itself: Germline is not matched at one junction end, which may reflect a read error. This rearrangement joins TRBV27 to TRBJ2-1; 12 nucleotides align to TRBD2. Germline lookup yields CDR1 MNHEY and CDR2 SMNVEV (reference sequence). This CDR3 is built from 15 residues. The CDR3 coding sequence is TGTGCCAGCAGTTTCGGACTAGCGGGGCAGAGTGAGCGGTTCTTC. Residues: CASSFGLAGQSERFF.

This chain connects TRBV5-1 to TRBJ2-7; 9 bases are a match to TRBD1. Germline V gene sequence: CDR1 SGHRS, CDR2 YFSETQ. The CDR3 spans 15 residues. V was clipped by 2 bases and J by 8 bases; unmatched bases: 11. The CDR3 sequence: CASSFTGTGMGQQYF. CDR3 sequence (DNA): TGCGCCAGCAGCTTTACCGGGACAGGGATGGGTCAGCAGTACTTC. The variable domain in full, completed from reference TRBV5-1 and TRBJ2-7, reads KAGVTQTPRYLIKTRGQQVTLSCSPISGHRSVSWYQQTPGQGLQFLFEYFSETQRNKGNFPGRFSGRQFSNSRSEMNVSTLELGDSALYLCASSFTGTGMGQQYFGPGTRLTVT.

The chain joins TRBV2 to TRBJ2-7; TRBD2 matches 7 bases. From germline, CDR1 is SNHLY and CDR2 FYNNEI. CDR3 length: 15 residues. The V gene end was trimmed by 4 bases and the J gene end by 7 bases; junction bases not matched to a gene: 13. CDR3 protein: CASSGGLAAYNEQYF. The CDR3 DNA reads TGTGCCAGCAGTGGAGGGCTAGCGGCCTACAATGAGCAGTACTTC. Using reference TRBV2 and TRBJ2-7 for the parts outside the CDR3, the full variable domain is EPEVTQTPSHQVTQMGQEVILRCVPISNHLYFYWYRQILGQKVEFLVSFYNNEISEKSEIFDDQFSVERPDGSNFTLKIRSTKLEDSAMYFCASSGGLAAYNEQYFGPGTRLTVT.

This clonotype came up a few times. This rearrangement joins TRBV9 to TRBJ2-3; possibly TRBD1 or TRBD2 for D (5 bases each). Deletions cut 0 bases from V and 7 bases from J, with 9 bases between. Germline values: CDR1 SGDLS, CDR2 YYNGEE. The CDR3 length is 13 residues. CDR3 DNA: TGTGCCAGCAGCGTAGGAGGGGTCCATACGCAGTATTTT. This codes for CASSVGGVHTQYF.

The chain carries TRBV2 and TRBJ1-1; D not resolved. Trimming shortened V by 6 bases and J by 1 base, and 12 bases separated the two germline ends. Germline CDR1 is SNHLY and CDR2 is FYNNEI. The CDR3 sequence is 14 residues long. The CDR3 spells CASRDVRANTEAFF. The CDR3 coding sequence is TGTGCCAGCAGAGACGTACGAGCGAACACTGAAGCTTTCTTT.

As to this clonotype: It may be a read error: a sequence one base away is much more abundant. CDR3 residues: CSASTDNNEQFF. In nucleotides, the CDR3 is TGCAGCGCGTCGACCGACAACAATGAGCAGTTCTTC. The chain couples TRBV29-1 to TRBJ2-1, with no clear D. Deletions cut 7 bases from V and 5 bases from J, with 12 bases between. Germline CDR1 is SQVTM and CDR2 is ANQGSEA. This CDR3 has 12 residues.

The J gene is TRBJ1-2, the V gene TRBV4-2, with D possibly matching TRBD1 (5 bases). V was trimmed by 1 base and J by 6 bases, leaving 12 bases between them. The CDR3 is 14 amino acids. Looked up from germline, CDR1 is LGHNA and CDR2 is YNFKEQ. CDR3: CASSQARGLNGYTF. CDR3 in DNA: TGTGCCAGCAGCCAAGCGCGGGGCCTAAATGGCTACACCTTC.

This clonotype was seen only a few times. J is TRBJ1-1 and V is TRBV4-2, with 7 bases matching TRBD1. CDR3 length equals 17 residues. Germline V CDR1 and CDR2: LGHNA, YNFKEQ. Trimming took 0 bases from V and 1 from J; bases not matched to a gene: 8. This CDR3 is CASSQESWDSWNTEAFF. The CDR3 DNA reads TGTGCCAGCAGCCAAGAGTCTTGGGACAGCTGGAACACTGAAGCTTTCTTT.

This clonotype has just a few counts. The CDR3 DNA follows: TGCAGTGGCCTTACAGGAATCTCCTACGAGCAGTACTTC. This codes for CSGLTGISYEQYF. This chain connects TRBV20-1 to TRBJ2-7, with a weak D call TRBD1 (5 bases). This CDR3 is built from 13 residues. V lost 7 bases to trimming and J lost 0 bases, with 13 bases between them. The V gene's germline CDR1 is DFQATT and CDR2 SNEGSKA (reference sequence).

This clonotype was seen a few times. The CDR3 protein is CASGRGVDTDTQYF. CDR3 nucleotide sequence: TGCGCCAGCGGTCGGGGGGTCGACACAGATACGCAGTATTTT. This rearrangement joins TRBV5-1 to TRBJ2-3; 7 nucleotides match TRBD2. CDR3 size: 14 residues. Looked up from germline, CDR1 is SGHRS and CDR2 is YFSETQ. The ends lost 7 bases at V and 2 bases at J; junction bases unmatched: 7.

This clonotype was seen only a few times. DNA for the CDR3: TGTGCCAGCAGCTTCGACACCCAAGAGACCCAGTACTTC. Protein product: CASSFDTQETQYF. This chain connects TRBV7-2 to TRBJ2-5; D not certain. The CDR3 runs 13 residues. V was trimmed by 3 bases and J by 1 base, leaving 6 bases between them. Germline lookup yields CDR1 SGHTA and CDR2 FQGNSA.

V and J are TRBV9 and TRBJ1-5; D unresolved. The CDR3 length is 15 residues. CDR1 is SGDLS, CDR2 YYNGEE, per germline. Deletions cut 5 bases from V and 3 bases from J, with 15 bases between. CDR3 protein: CASRLSPGLNQPQHF. The CDR3 bases are TGTGCCAGCAGGCTTTCCCCGGGCCTCAATCAGCCCCAGCATTTT. The whole variable domain, remainder taken from reference TRBV9 and TRBJ1-5, is DSGVTQTPKHLITATGQRVTLRCSPRSGDLSVYWYQQSLDQGLQFLIQYYNGEERAKGNILERFSAQQFPDLHSELNLSSLELGDSALYFCASRLSPGLNQPQHFGDGTRLSIL.

This clonotype has more than one count but fewer than ten. The chain employs TRBV20-1 and TRBJ1-4; 9 bases align to TRBD1. The length of the CDR3 is 14 residues. From germline, CDR1 is DFQATT and CDR2 SNEGSKA (reference sequence). With V trimmed by 5 bases and J by 8 bases, 9 bases remained unmatched. The CDR3 loop is CSALAPGQGEKLFF. The CDR3 DNA reads TGCAGTGCTTTAGCGCCGGGACAGGGCGAAAAACTGTTTTTT.

In its sample, this clonotype was seen a few times. The genes are TRBV11-2 and TRBJ1-6; D may be TRBD1 (5 bases). Germline lookup yields CDR1 SGHAT and CDR2 FQNNGV. This CDR3 spans 15 amino acids. V shed 0 bases and J shed 7 bases, with 10 bases lying between them. The CDR3 nucleotides read TGTGCCAGCAGCTTAGATCGGGCAGGGAATTCACCCCTCCACTTT. Protein product: CASSLDRAGNSPLHF.

This clonotype was counted between two and nine times. V gene TRBV19 combines with J gene TRBJ1-2; D is uncertain. The CDR3 has 12 residues. From germline, CDR1 is LNHDA and CDR2 SQIVND (reference sequence). Trimming removed 8 bases from V and 5 bases from J, with 12 bases in between. As DNA, the CDR3 is TGTGCCAGTTTTACCGCGGGGTATGGCTACACCTTC. Translating it yields CASFTAGYGYTF.

The rearrangement joins TRBV24-1 to TRBJ2-5; 9 bases agree with TRBD1. The last part of the DNA fits TRBJ2-7 better; the J call may be wrong. CDR3 size: 14 residues. Germline V gives CDR1 KGHDR, CDR2 SFDVKD. CDR3 nucleotides: TGTGCCACCAGTGCCTCGACAGGGGGTTACGAGCAGTACTTC. Its protein product is CATSASTGGYEQYF.

This clonotype was counted only a few times. This chain uses TRBV28 with TRBJ2-3, with no clear D. CDR1 MDHEN and CDR2 SYDVKM come from the germline V gene. Between the trimmed V and J ends, which lost 3 bases and 7 bases, there was a span of 8 bases. This CDR3 is built from 12 residues. CDR3 loop: CASSFPPNTQYF. CDR3 nucleotides: TGTGCCAGCAGTTTTCCCCCTAATACGCAGTATTTT.

This clonotype has more than one count but fewer than ten. The chain couples TRBV5-1 to TRBJ2-1, with 7 bases matching TRBD2. The CDR3 extends over 17 amino acids. Trimming cost V 0 bases and J 1 base; bases outside gene matches: 7. Germline assignment: CDR1 SGHRS and CDR2 YFSETQ. The CDR3 sequence: CASSLEEGGRSYNEQFF. The CDR3 DNA follows: TGCGCCAGCAGCTTGGAGGAGGGAGGGCGTTCCTACAATGAGCAGTTCTTC.

This clonotype was found a few times. The CDR3 reads CASSYPGWGTDTQYF. The CDR3 coding sequence is TGTGCCAGCAGTTATCCGGGGTGGGGCACAGATACGCAGTATTTT. This chain connects TRBV6-6 to TRBJ2-3, with D possibly being TRBD2 (5 bases). CDR3 length: 15 residues. Germline CDR1 reads MNHNY; CDR2 reads SVGAGI (reference sequence). V was shortened by 3 bases and J by 1 base, with 11 bases between the two germline ends.

In this sample, this clonotype turned up once. The V gene is TRBV3-1, the J gene TRBJ2-5, with TRBD2 matching 11 bases. CDR1 and CDR2 from the germline V gene are LGHDT and YNNKEL (reference sequence). The CDR3 consists of 17 residues. Trimming cost V 5 bases and J 2 bases; bases outside gene matches: 10. DNA of the CDR3: TGTGCCAGCAGCTCACTTGTAGCGGGAGGGTGGCAAGAGACCCAGTACTTC. Translating it yields CASSSLVAGGWQETQYF.

This clonotype was seen a handful of times. The V and J genes are TRBV29-1 and TRBJ1-1; D not resolved. The V gene lost 5 bases and the J gene lost 4 bases, with 8 bases spanning the gap. The length of the CDR3 is 11 residues. Germline CDR1 and CDR2: SQVTM and ANQGSEA. The CDR3 sequence is CSVLGSTEAFF. DNA of the CDR3: TGCAGCGTTTTAGGGAGCACTGAAGCTTTCTTT.

In this sample, this clonotype turned up once. The chain uses TRBV27 and TRBJ2-1, with 10 bases that match TRBD2. The CDR3 spans 17 residues. Germline V CDR1 and CDR2: MNHEY, SMNVEV (reference sequence). Losses at the gene ends were 3 bases for V and 2 bases for J; bases not matched to a gene: 7. Written as DNA, the CDR3 is TGTGCCAGCAGTTTCCCCAGCGGGAGGGCCACCTACAATGAGCAGTTCTTC. Translation gives CASSFPSGRATYNEQFF.

The chain has TRBV7-9 and TRBJ2-1; D is uncertain. The end of the DNA fits TRBJ2-7 better, so the J call may be wrong. The germline V gene has CDR1 SEHNR and CDR2 FQNEAQ (reference sequence). The CDR3 is 13 amino acids. The CDR3 sequence: CASSQTQANEQYF. In DNA, the CDR3 is TGTGCCAGCAGCCAAACCCAGGCAAATGAGCAGTACTTC.

V usage is TRBV10-3 and J usage is TRBJ1-2; 9 nucleotides agree with TRBD1. The CDR3 consists of 16 residues. CDR1 is ENHRY, CDR2 SYGVKD, per germline. The V and J ends lost 2 bases and 6 bases, in that order; junction bases with no gene match: 10. CDR3 sequence reads: CAISELGQGHKNGYTF. Written as DNA, the CDR3 is TGTGCCATCAGTGAGCTAGGACAGGGGCATAAAAATGGCTACACCTTC.